Listed here are 18 T cell receptor beta chains from one sample, sequenced in a study of shared clonotypes between healthy human individuals. The naive CD8 population came from CD45RO-negative cells selected for CCR7, without terminally differentiated effector memory CD45RA+ cells. Assay used: immunoSEQ multiplex PCR; TCRdb lists only in-frame clones, some missing. Of about 2.2 million clones in the sample, approximately 92% were seen once. Sequenced: naive CD8+ T cells from PBMCs. Receptors originate from a young man in good health. Some clones in this sample may be carry-over from other donors' samples.

A single count supports this clone. The chain uses TRBV10-1 and TRBJ2-1, with TRBD1 as a possible D gene (6 bases). There are 16 residues in the CDR3. Germline CDR1 is WNHNN and CDR2 is SYGVQD (reference sequence). Trimming removed 4 bases at V and 0 bases at J, with 13 bases between. DNA of the CDR3: TGCGCCAGCAGTGTTAGGGGGATTAGCTCCTACAATGAGCAGTTCTTC. Protein: CASSVRGISSYNEQFF.

The chain has TRBV29-1 and TRBJ1-4, with D maybe TRBD1 (6 bases). The CDR3 covers 18 residues. Trimming shortened V by 4 bases and J by 0 bases, and 21 bases separated the two germline ends. Looked up from germline, CDR1 is SQVTM and CDR2 is ANQGSEA. The CDR3 DNA follows: TGCAGCGTTGGAGGGGGTGGGGCAGCCTCTGCAACTAATGAAAAACTGTTTTTT. Its translation is CSVGGGGAASATNEKLFF. Supplemented by reference TRBV29-1 and TRBJ1-4, the full variable domain reads SAVISQKPSRDICQRGTSLTIQCQVDSQVTMMFWYRQQPGQSLTLIATANQGSEATYESGFVIDKFPISRPNLTFSTLTVSNMSPEDSSIYLCSVGGGGAASATNEKLFFGSGTQLSVL.

Turning to this clone: Other DNA sequences in the sample encode the same CDR3. This chain connects TRBV28 to TRBJ2-3; perhaps TRBD2 as D (5 bases). This CDR3 has 14 residues. From germline, CDR1 is MDHEN and CDR2 SYDVKM. Trimming removed 3 bases from V and 0 bases from J, with 7 bases in between. The CDR3 here is CASSLRVSTDTQYF. The CDR3 region has the DNA TGTGCCAGCAGTTTGAGGGTGAGCACAGATACGCAGTATTTT.

This clone was counted once. The gene calls are TRBV4-2 and TRBJ2-7, with D possibly matching TRBD1 (6 bases). Trimming took 2 bases from V and 3 from J, leaving 23 bases between them. CDR3 length: 18 amino acids. Germline V gene sequence: CDR1 LGHNA, CDR2 YNFKEQ. CDR3 region: CASSQPNIPGTIDYEQYF. DNA for the CDR3: TGTGCCAGCAGCCAACCTAACATACCCGGGACAATCGACTACGAGCAGTACTTC.

Here the CDR3 DNA reads TGTGCCAGCAGCTTGGCCTCGGCAGGGGGTTTAGGCACTGAAGCTTTCTTT. This encodes CASSLASAGGLGTEAFF. The chain links TRBV5-4 to TRBJ1-1; 7 bases line up with TRBD1. V gave up 0 bases and J gave up 4 bases; unmatched junction bases: 12. In germline, CDR1 is SGHNT, CDR2 YYREEE (reference sequence). The CDR3 consists of 17 residues. Drawing the rest from reference TRBV5-4 and TRBJ1-1, the complete variable domain is ETGVTQSPTHLIKTRGQQVTLRCSSQSGHNTVSWYQQALGQGPQFIFQYYREEENGRGNFPPRFSGLQFPNYSSELNVNALELDDSALYLCASSLASAGGLGTEAFFGQGTRLTVV.

This sequence joins TRBV5-6 and TRBJ1-1; 7 positions match TRBD1. CDR3 length: 17 amino acids. With V trimmed by 0 bases and J by 1 base, 9 bases remained unmatched. Germline V gene sequence: CDR1 SGHDT, CDR2 YYEEEE. CDR3 nucleotide sequence: TGTGCCAGCAGCTTGGCCGGAGGGGGCGTATGGAACACTGAAGCTTTCTTT. It codes for CASSLAGGGVWNTEAFF. Based on the CDR3 plus reference TRBV5-6 and TRBJ1-1, the full variable domain is DAGVTQSPTHLIKTRGQQVTLRCSPKSGHDTVSWYQQALGQGPQFIFQYYEEEERQRGNFPDRFSGHQFPNYSSELNVNALLLGDSALYLCASSLAGGGVWNTEAFFGQGTRLTVV.

V usage is TRBV2 and J usage is TRBJ2-1; 8 positions agree with TRBD1. Germline V CDR1 and CDR2: SNHLY, FYNNEI. The CDR3 has 17 residues. With V trimmed by 6 bases and J by 5 bases, 15 bases remained unmatched. The CDR3, as DNA: TGTGCCAGCAGCCCACTGACAGGGGCACGGGCGGACAATGAGCAGTTCTTC. Protein product: CASSPLTGARADNEQFF.

The chain carries TRBV19 and TRBJ2-1; D remains unclear. The CDR3 covers 13 residues. Trimming pared 5 bases from V and 7 bases from J, leaving 12 bases between. CDR1 and CDR2 from the germline V gene are LNHDA and SQIVND (reference sequence). CDR3 coding DNA: TGTGCCAGTAGTCTGATCGTTTTGAATGAGCAGTTCTTC. Encoded protein: CASSLIVLNEQFF.

The chain recombines TRBV6-6 with TRBJ1-2, with 7 bases lining up with TRBD1. CDR1 MNHNY and CDR2 SVGAGI come from the germline V gene (reference sequence). After removal of 6 bases from V and 2 bases from J, the junction contained 9 bases not matched to a gene. The CDR3 extends over 15 amino acids. The CDR3 DNA reads as TGTGCCAGCAGAGAGTGGGACAGACCAAACTATGGCTACACCTTC. Its translation: CASREWDRPNYGYTF.

In its sample, this clone was seen a few times. One end of the junction fails to match germline, which may point to a read error. J is TRBJ1-1 and V is TRBV29-1; tentatively, D is TRBD1 (5 bases). Germline loops: CDR1 SQVTM, CDR2 ANQGSEA. The CDR3 loop spans 13 amino acids. The CDR3 loop is CSAEDRLNTEAFF. The CDR3 DNA reads TGCAGCGCTGAAGACAGACTGAACACTGAAGCTTTCTTT.

This sequence joins TRBV27 and TRBJ2-4, with D possibly being TRBD2 (6 bases). There are 15 residues in the CDR3. The V gene's germline CDR1 is MNHEY and CDR2 SMNVEV (reference sequence). Trimming removed 0 bases from V and 7 bases from J, with 13 bases in between. The CDR3 spells CASSLSSGVGNIQYF. CDR3 nucleotides: TGTGCCAGCAGTTTATCCTCGGGGGTTGGTAACATTCAGTACTTC.

The genes are TRBV25-1 and TRBJ2-1; possibly TRBD2 for D (5 bases). Trimming took off 4 bases at V and 7 bases at J, with 17 bases between the two ends. The CDR3 totals 15 residues. The germline gives CDR1 MGHDK, CDR2 SYGVNS. CDR3 DNA: TGTGCCAGCAGTGGTCTTTCAGGAGCGGCTAATGAGCAGTTCTTC. It specifies CASSGLSGAANEQFF.

The CDR3 DNA reads TGTGCCATTCTCGGCCCGTCCATGGGAGGGGAGCAGTTCTTC. This gives the protein CAILGPSMGGEQFF. The genes are TRBV10-3 and TRBJ2-1; TRBD2 agrees at 7 bases. Germline lookup yields CDR1 ENHRY and CDR2 SYGVKD. Trimming removed 9 bases from V and 10 bases from J; junction bases left unmatched: 15. The CDR3 totals 14 residues.

This clone was seen once. The CDR3, as DNA: TGTGCCACCAGCGGATACAGGGTCGCAGGAGGAGAGACCCAGTACTTC. Protein sequence: CATSGYRVAGGETQYF. The J gene is TRBJ2-5, the V gene TRBV15, with D possibly matching TRBD1 (6 bases). This CDR3 spans 16 amino acids. V was clipped by 5 bases and J by 4 bases, with 20 bases between them. The germline V gene encodes CDR1 LNHNV and CDR2 YYDKDF (reference sequence).

The V and J genes are TRBV11-2 and TRBJ2-7, with 8 positions matching TRBD1. The CDR3 contains 14 residues. Germline values: CDR1 SGHAT, CDR2 FQNNGV. V shed 4 bases, J shed 3 bases, and the junction held 5 bases outside the gene matches. Here the CDR3 reads CASSWGTGVYEQYF. Written as DNA, the CDR3 is TGTGCCAGCAGCTGGGGGACAGGAGTCTACGAGCAGTACTTC.

The genes are TRBV5-1 and TRBJ2-1; 7 bases line up with TRBD2. V shed 0 bases, J shed 4 bases, and the junction held 13 bases outside the gene matches. The CDR3 length is 18 residues. Germline V gene lookup returns CDR1 SGHRS and CDR2 YFSETQ. CDR3 coding DNA: TGCGCCAGCAGCTTGGGGCGGCTAGCGGCTATGCCTTACAATGAGCAGTTCTTC. Its protein product is CASSLGRLAAMPYNEQFF.

The DNA for the CDR3 is TGTGCCAGCAGCCCGACTAGCGGGACCCCAGATACGCAGTATTTT. It is translated as CASSPTSGTPDTQYF. The chain links TRBV2 to TRBJ2-3; 11 bases map to TRBD2. V shed 6 bases and J 4 bases; nucleotides not matched to a gene: 6. Germline CDR1 is SNHLY and CDR2 is FYNNEI. There are 15 residues in the CDR3.

V gene TRBV5-4 combines with J gene TRBJ2-5; no firm D call. Deletions cut 3 bases from V and 13 bases from J, with 16 bases between. The CDR3 length is 12 residues. CDR1 is SGHNT, CDR2 YYREEE, per germline (reference sequence). In nucleotides, the CDR3 is TGTGCCAGCAGCTCGGACCGGGCACACTGGTACTTC. Its translation is CASSSDRAHWYF.